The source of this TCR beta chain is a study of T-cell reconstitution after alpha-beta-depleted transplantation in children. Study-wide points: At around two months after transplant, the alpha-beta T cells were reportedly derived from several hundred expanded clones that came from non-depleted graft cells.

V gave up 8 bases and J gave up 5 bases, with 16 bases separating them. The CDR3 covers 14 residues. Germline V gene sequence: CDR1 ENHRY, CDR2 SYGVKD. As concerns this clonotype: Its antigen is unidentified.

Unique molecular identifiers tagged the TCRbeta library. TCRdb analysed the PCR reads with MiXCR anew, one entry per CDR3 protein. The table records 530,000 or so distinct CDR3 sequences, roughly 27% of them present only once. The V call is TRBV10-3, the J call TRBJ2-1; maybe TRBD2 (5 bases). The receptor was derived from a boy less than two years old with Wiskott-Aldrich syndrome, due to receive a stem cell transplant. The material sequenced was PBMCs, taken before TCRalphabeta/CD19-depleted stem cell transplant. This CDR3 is CAIAAGVLDNEQFF. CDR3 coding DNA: TGTGCCATCGCGGCGGGCGTGTTGGACAATGAGCAGTTCTTC.